Listed below are T cell receptor beta chains from one sample, sequenced in a study of response to subunit inactivated influenza vaccine. MiXCR, applied by TCRdb to the RT-PCR reads, yields one record per CDR3 protein. The profile shows about 160,000 distinct CDR3 sequences, around 10% of them singletons. Sample: CD8+ T cells sorted from PBMCs, taken less than 30 months after vaccination. The receptors derive from a man aged 50 to 69 who received an inactivated influenza vaccine. Both conserved end residues are part of each CDR3. The D gene is left open where the match is weak. Rows give clone size only sometimes, using once, few, many, or a class for an expanded clone.

TRBV15	few	TRBD1	TRBJ2-3	TGTGCCACCAGCAGAGACAGGACAGGGGGCGTATGGGGTACGCAGTATTTT	CATSRDRTGGVWGTQYF
TRBV12-3/TRBV12-4	NA	TRBD2	TRBJ2-7	TGTGCCAGCAGTCCCCGACTAGCGCCCTACGAGCAGTACTTC	CASSPRLAPYEQYF
TRBV28	NA	NA	TRBJ2-2	TGTGCCAGCCTCAGGGGAACCGGGGAGCTGTTTTTT	CASLRGTGELFF
TRBV11-2	few	NA	TRBJ1-1	TGTGCCAGCAGCTTCGGGGCCATGAACACTGAAGCTTTCTTT	CASSFGAMNTEAFF
TRBV5-1	many	TRBD1	TRBJ2-5	TGCGCCAGCAGCATTACGGACAGGGAAGTTCAAGAGACCCAGTACTTC	CASSITDREVQETQYF
TRBV20-1	NA	TRBD1	TRBJ1-1	TGCAGTGCCGACCGGACAGGGGTCACTGAAGCTTTCTTT	CSADRTGVTEAFF
TRBV21-1	NA	NA	TRBJ1-1	TGTGCCAGCCCCGGACAGGGAGACACTGAAGCTTTCTTT	CASPGQGDTEAFF
TRBV5-6	many	TRBD1	TRBJ2-7	TGTGCCAGCAGCTTGGGCTCCGGGACAGCCATCGACGAGCAGTACTTC	CASSLGSGTAIDEQYF
TRBV4-1	NA	TRBD1	TRBJ2-7	TGCGCCAGCAGCCAAGTATACGGGACAGGGGCTTACGAGCAGTACTTC	CASSQVYGTGAYEQYF
TRBV5-1	NA	TRBD1	TRBJ2-3	TGCGCCAGCAGCTGGACAGGGTTTTCGGATACGCAGTATTTT	CASSWTGFSDTQYF
TRBV20-1	many	NA	TRBJ2-1	TGCAGTGCTAGATGGGGGAATGAGCAGTTCTTC	CSARWGNEQFF
TRBV11-1	NA	TRBD2	TRBJ2-3	TGTGCCAGCAGCCCTACGGAACTAGCGGGAGGATTCACAGATACGCAGTATTTT	CASSPTELAGGFTDTQYF
TRBV10-3	few	NA	TRBJ2-3	TGTGCCATCAGTGCCGACTGGAGCACAGATACGCAGTATTTT	CAISADWSTDTQYF
TRBV7-8	NA	TRBD2	TRBJ2-7	TGTGCCAGCAGCTTAGTAACTAGCGCCCACGAGCAGTACTTC	CASSLVTSAHEQYF
TRBV10-3	many	TRBD1	TRBJ2-7	TGTGCCATCAGAGACACCGACAGGGGGCTCGAGCAGTACTTC	CAIRDTDRGLEQYF
TRBV9	many	TRBD2	TRBJ2-7	TGTGCCAGCAGCGTTGGGGCTGGTGGACTAGCTGGCGCCCACGAGCAGTACTTC	CASSVGAGGLAGAHEQYF
TRBV20-1	many	TRBD2	TRBJ2-1	TGCAGTGCTAATCCACTAGCGGGAGTTTCCTACAATGAGCAGTTCTTC	CSANPLAGVSYNEQFF
TRBV12-3/TRBV12-4	many	NA	TRBJ1-5	TGTGCCAGCAGTAGTGACGGTCAGTATCAGCCCCAGCATTTT	CASSSDGQYQPQHF
TRBV2	NA	TRBD1	TRBJ2-1	TGTGCCAGCAGCCCCCGAGACAGGGGTTTCAATGAGCAGTTCTTC	CASSPRDRGFNEQFF
TRBV5-1	few	NA	TRBJ2-1	TGCGCCAGCAGGCGTAGCTCCTACAATGAGCAGTTCTTC	CASRRSSYNEQFF
TRBV9	few	NA	TRBJ2-2	TGTGCCAGCAGCGTAGGTGTGACTCCCGTTAATGGCGGGGAGCTGTTTTTT	CASSVGVTPVNGGELFF
TRBV7-9	NA	NA	TRBJ1-2	TGTGCCAGCAGCTTAGAGACTGAAAACTATGGCTACACCTTC	CASSLETENYGYTF
TRBV6-2/TRBV6-3	NA	TRBD1	TRBJ2-4	TGTGCCAGCAGTCCGCCGGACAGGATTCAGTACTTC	CASSPPDRIQYF
TRBV27	NA	NA	TRBJ1-1	TGTGCCAGCAGTCCAGCGGGACACAACATGAACACTGAAGCTTTCTTT	CASSPAGHNMNTEAFF
TRBV6-2/TRBV6-3	many	NA	TRBJ2-7	TGTGCCAGCAGTTACCCCACATCCATCCTCCGTGGGCAGTACTTC	CASSYPTSILRGQYF
TRBV20-1	few	NA	TRBJ2-5	TGCAGTGCTAGCCGTATGGGGACCCAGTACTTC	CSASRMGTQYF
TRBV12-3/TRBV12-4	NA	TRBD2	TRBJ2-2	TGTGCCAGCACTTTGGAGCGGGGGGGCTACACCGGGGAGCTGTTTTTT	CASTLERGGYTGELFF
TRBV4-2	NA	TRBD1	TRBJ2-7	TGTGCCAGCAGCGCTCCCGGCAGGGGGAAGAACGAGCAGTACTTC	CASSAPGRGKNEQYF
TRBV10-3	NA	NA	TRBJ2-1	TGTGCCATCAGCGACGACAAAGTAGTTTTCAATGAGCAGTTCTTC	CAISDDKVVFNEQFF
TRBV28	NA	NA	TRBJ2-3	TGTGCCAGCAGCTCGGACAGTGCAGATACGCAGTATTTT	CASSSDSADTQYF
TRBV7-9	NA	NA	TRBJ2-1	TGTGCCAGCAGCTTAGGGTACCGGGGCAATGAGCAGTTCTTC	CASSLGYRGNEQFF
TRBV7-6	NA	NA	TRBJ2-7	TGTGCCAGCAGCTTAGCGCTAGGCGGCTCCTACGAGCAGTACTTC	CASSLALGGSYEQYF
TRBV10-3	NA	NA	TRBJ1-2	TGTGCCATCCGGAATCTGACAGTTTTTAACTATGGCTACACCTTC	CAIRNLTVFNYGYTF
TRBV6-2/TRBV6-3	few	NA	TRBJ1-2	TGTGCCAGCAGGCGCGGGGACTATGGCTACACCTTC	CASRRGDYGYTF
TRBV28	few	NA	TRBJ2-7	TGTGCCAGCAGTCCCCTCCGGACCGATGACTCCTACGAGCAGTACTTC	CASSPLRTDDSYEQYF
TRBV7-8	few	NA	TRBJ2-4	TGTGCCAGCAGCCTCTCTCATAAGGGCATTCAGTACTTC	CASSLSHKGIQYF
TRBV15	few	TRBD2	TRBJ2-1	TGTGCCACCAGCAATCGACTAGCGGGAGGGCATGAGCAGTTCTTC	CATSNRLAGGHEQFF
TRBV25-1	NA	NA	TRBJ2-1	TGTGCCAGCAGTTGGACGGGGACAAGGGGGACCAATGAGCAGTTCTTC	CASSWTGTRGTNEQFF
TRBV4-1	few	TRBD2	TRBJ2-1	TGCGCCAGCAGCCAAGTTTTGAGCGGGAGCATAAATGAGCAGTTCTTC	CASSQVLSGSINEQFF
TRBV4-3	few	TRBD2	TRBJ2-7	TGCGCCAGCAGCCAAGGGACTAGCGGGAGAGACGAGCAGTACTTC	CASSQGTSGRDEQYF
TRBV12-3/TRBV12-4	NA	TRBD2	TRBJ2-3	TGTGCCAGCAGTTTAGTAGCGGGGGGGGACACAGATACGCAGTATTTT	CASSLVAGGDTDTQYF
TRBV3-1	few	TRBD2	TRBJ2-1	TGTGCCAGCAGCCAAGAGCCCGGACTAGCGGGATTCCAAAGCTCCTACAATGAGCAGTTCTTC	CASSQEPGLAGFQSSYNEQFF
TRBV3-1	many	NA	TRBJ1-3	TGTGCCAGCAGCCAATTTTTCAACACCATATATTTT	CASSQFFNTIYF
TRBV9	many	NA	TRBJ2-2	TGTGCCAGCAGCGCGGACGGGACTCTCAACGTCGGGGAGCTGTTTTTT	CASSADGTLNVGELFF
TRBV7-6	NA	NA	TRBJ2-6	TGTGCCAGCAGCTTAGAGGGACGGAACTCTGGGGCCAACGTCCTGACTTTC	CASSLEGRNSGANVLTF